This T cell receptor (beta chain) appears in the sequencing data of a study of CD8+CD57+ T cells in acquired aplastic anemia. The trim removed 7 bases at V and 9 bases at J, leaving 10 bases unmatched. Germline CDR1 is MNHNS and CDR2 is SASEGT. This CDR3 comprises 14 residues. Those patients picked for sequencing had displayed CD8+CD57+ cell expansion on flow cytometry. Genomic DNA templated the TCR beta VDJ and CDR3 profiling. TCRdb passed the reads through MiXCR, listing each CDR3 protein once. The table shows roughly 180,000 distinct CDR3 sequences, with less than 50% occurring only once. In regard to this clonotype: The antigen remains unidentified.

Study outcomes and limitations: Found in both controls and patients were about 30 CD8+ CDR3 sequences.

The sample comprised sorted CD4+, CD8+, or CD8+CD57+ T cells (not recorded which) from PBMCs. This sequence originates from a human donor with aplastic anemia. The chain links TRBV6-1 to TRBJ1-2; 11 positions match TRBD1. CDR3 sequence reads: CASTPGTGGSSYTF. The DNA for the CDR3 is TGTGCCAGCACCCCGGGGACAGGGGGGAGTAGCTACACCTTC.